This TCR beta chain derives from a study of OX40 agonist ivuxolimab in advanced cancers. As regards this clone: As yet, its antigen is unknown.

Assay used: immunoSEQ multiplex PCR; TCRdb lists only in-frame clones, some missing. The sample has more than 45,000 clones, nearly 95% seen once; the top ten hold approximately 6.7%. CDR3 length: 12 residues. CDR1 and CDR2 from the germline V gene are MGHRA and YSYEKL. V shed 3 bases and J shed 9 bases, with 9 bases lying between them. Notes on the study in general: Fewer expanded clones were found on average in CD4+ than in CD8+ T cells.

This TCR derives from an adult with an advanced solid tumor such as melanoma, head and neck, liver or kidney cancer. Sequencing used CD4+ or CD8+ T cells sorted from blood, obtained in a trial of the OX40 agonist ivuxolimab. V is TRBV4-1 and J is TRBJ2-1, with D maybe TRBD2 (5 bases). CDR3 in DNA: TGCGCCAGCAGCCAGCCGGCGGGTGAGCAGTTCTTC. Protein sequence: CASSQPAGEQFF.